A single sample gave rise to the 12 T cell receptor beta chains below, sequenced in a study. The sorted Tregs were CD4+CD25+CD127-/low cells. TCRdb redid the calling of the 5' RACE reads with MiXCR, one entry per CDR3 protein. This sample has about 57,000 distinct CDR3 sequences, with 26% found just once. Sequenced input: tumor-infiltrating Tregs sorted from the breast tumor. All receptors derive from a female donor with breast cancer.

This chain uses TRBV24-1 with TRBJ2-1; D remains unclear. In germline, CDR1 is KGHDR, CDR2 SFDVKD. The V gene lost 3 bases and the J gene lost 8 bases, with 4 bases spanning the gap. The CDR3 runs 11 residues. DNA of the CDR3: TGTGCCACCAGTGATCGGTATGAGCAGTTCTTC. Its protein is CATSDRYEQFF.

As for this clonotype: The final CDR3 position lacks the conserved phenylalanine or tryptophan, pointing to a likely read error. The J gene is TRBJ2-1, the V gene TRBV6-2 or TRBV6-3; D might be TRBD2 (5 bases). Trimming pared 2 bases from V and 6 bases from J, leaving 11 bases between. From germline, CDR1 is MNHEY and CDR2 SVGEGT. This CDR3 has 14 amino acids. As DNA, the CDR3 is TGTGCCAGCAGTTACATAGGACTCATCAATGAGCAGTTCCTC. Amino acids: CASSYIGLINEQFL.

This sequence joins TRBV5-4 and TRBJ2-5, with 7 bases identical to TRBD2. Germline V gives CDR1 SGHNT, CDR2 YYREEE (reference sequence). J lost 2 bases, V lost 4 bases, and 5 bases had no gene match. This CDR3 has 14 residues. The CDR3, as DNA: TGTGCCAGCAGCCTGGGAGGGGCGCAAGAGACCCAGTACTTC. Translation gives CASSLGGAQETQYF.

This clonotype was counted many times. The chain joins TRBV7-2 to TRBJ1-3, with no clear D. The V end lost 5 bases, the J end lost 2 bases, and 10 bases lay between the germline ends. The CDR3 extends over 14 amino acids. The germline gives CDR1 SGHTA, CDR2 FQGNSA. The CDR3 bases are TGTGCCAGCAGCCTGACTTCCACTGGAAACACCATATATTTT. This encodes CASSLTSTGNTIYF.

This clonotype was found once. Since a much larger clone is just one base distant, this may be a read error. The chain recombines TRBV7-3 with TRBJ2-2, with D perhaps TRBD1 (5 bases). V lost 5 bases and J lost 1, with 14 bases in between. The CDR3 is 16 residues long. Germline V gene lookup returns CDR1 SGHTA and CDR2 FQGTGA. CDR3 sequence (DNA): TGTGCCAGCAGCCTCACAGACAGCCAGAACACCGGGGAGCTGTTTTTT. This sequence encodes CASSLTDSQNTGELFF. Together with reference TRBV7-3 and TRBJ2-2, the CDR3 gives the full variable domain: GAGVSQTPSNKVTEKGKYVELRCDPISGHTALYWYRQSLGQGPEFLIYFQGTGAADDSGLPNDRFFAVRPEGSVSTLKIQRTERGDSAVYLCASSLTDSQNTGELFFGEGSRLTVL.

This clonotype appeared a few times. This chain links TRBV20-1 with TRBJ2-1, with TRBD2 identical over 10 bases. Germline CDR1 DFQATT, CDR2 SNEGSKA (reference sequence). V dropped 4 bases and J dropped 9; count of bases not matched to a gene: 12. The CDR3 runs to 15 residues. The CDR3 sequence is CSATGASGRVGEQFF. The CDR3 bases are TGCAGTGCTACCGGGGCCAGCGGGAGGGTGGGTGAGCAGTTCTTC.

This chain uses TRBV7-3 with TRBJ2-1; D might be TRBD2 (5 bases). This CDR3 region has 16 residues. Germline V lookup: CDR1 SGHTA, CDR2 FQGTGA. Trimming cost V 1 base and J 4 bases, with 14 bases left between them. The CDR3 DNA is TGTGCCAGCAGCTTAAACCCTAGCAGGAGTTACAATGAGCAGTTCTTC. It yields the protein CASSLNPSRSYNEQFF.

This chain links TRBV20-1 with TRBJ2-5, with 15 bases that match TRBD2. The V gene's germline CDR1 is DFQATT and CDR2 SNEGSKA (reference sequence). CDR3 length: 16 amino acids. Trimming took 1 base from V and 5 from J; bases not matched to a gene: 5. The CDR3 reads CSARGTSGREGETQYF. The CDR3 region has the DNA TGCAGTGCTAGAGGGACTAGCGGGAGGGAAGGGGAGACCCAGTACTTC.

In its sample, this clonotype is large (0.1 to 1%). This sequence joins TRBV7-2 and TRBJ2-1; D might be TRBD2 (5 bases). Germline loops: CDR1 SGHTA, CDR2 FQGNSA. V was pared by 2 bases and J by 3 bases, with 5 bases between. The CDR3 has 13 residues. CDR3 amino acids: CASSLTSYNEQFF. Here the CDR3 DNA reads TGTGCCAGCAGCTTAACTAGCTACAATGAGCAGTTCTTC.

This clonotype was recorded many times. This chain uses TRBV7-9 with TRBJ1-2; tentatively, D is TRBD1 (6 bases). The V and J ends lost 5 bases and 4 bases respectively, with 17 bases between them. The germline V gene has CDR1 SEHNR and CDR2 FQNEAQ (reference sequence). This CDR3 comprises 15 residues. DNA of the CDR3: TGTGCCAGCAGCCTCGCGGAGGGGGGAGGCTATGGCTACACCTTC. Residues: CASSLAEGGGYGYTF.

The chain couples TRBV3-1 to TRBJ2-5; D is uncertain. CDR3 length equals 16 residues. Germline V CDR1 and CDR2: LGHDT, YNNKEL (reference sequence). V lost 1 base and J lost 5, with 17 bases in between. In DNA form, the CDR3 reads TGTGCCAGCAGCCAAGGGCGCCCCCCTCTGAGGGAGACCCAGTACTTC. Its protein is CASSQGRPPLRETQYF.

This clonotype has a handful of counts. The CDR3 DNA follows: TGTGCCAGCAGCTTCTTCGGGACTCTAGCCAAAAACATTCAGTACTTC. This translates into CASSFFGTLAKNIQYF. The rearrangement links TRBV5-5 to TRBJ2-4; the D gene is possibly TRBD2 (6 bases). Germline assignment: CDR1 SGHKS and CDR2 YYEKEE (reference sequence). V dropped 2 bases and J dropped 0 bases, with 12 bases sitting between them. The CDR3 is 16 amino acids.